This record concerns one T cell receptor (beta chain) sequence. As yet, its antigen is unknown. A read error may explain this, as a much larger clone is one base away. This sample was taken from a study of early T cells in non-severe SARS-CoV-2 infection. Study results and limitations: Matches to VDJdb favored anti-spike CD8 responses and missed private and CD4 specificities.

Germline V lookup: CDR1 GTSNPN, CDR2 SVGIG (reference sequence). The CDR3 loop spans 13 amino acids. V was shortened by 3 bases and J by 4 bases, with 12 bases between the two germline ends. Individual cDNA molecules received unique molecular identifiers during library preparation. Using its own MiXCR run on the 5' RACE reads, TCRdb lists one record per CDR3 protein. The data show tens of thousands of distinct CDR3 sequences, roughly 13% seen once. The specimen was whole blood. This sequence joins TRBV30 and TRBJ1-1; TRBD1 is a possible D gene (5 bases). The receptor's source is an adult who was a healthcare worker with PCR-confirmed SARS-CoV-2 infection or an uninfected control (not recorded which). CDR3 DNA: TGTGCCTGGAGCAACAGGATGGGCACTGAAGCTTTCTTT. Translating gives CAWSNRMGTEAFF.